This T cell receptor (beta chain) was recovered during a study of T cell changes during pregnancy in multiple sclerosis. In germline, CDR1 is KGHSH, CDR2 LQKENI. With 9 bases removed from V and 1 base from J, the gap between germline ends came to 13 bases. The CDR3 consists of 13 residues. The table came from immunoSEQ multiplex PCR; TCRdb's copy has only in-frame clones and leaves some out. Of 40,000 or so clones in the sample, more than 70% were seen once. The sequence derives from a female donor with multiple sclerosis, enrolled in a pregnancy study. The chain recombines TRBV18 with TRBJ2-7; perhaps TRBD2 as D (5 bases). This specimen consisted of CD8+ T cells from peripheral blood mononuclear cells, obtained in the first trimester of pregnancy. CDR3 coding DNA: TGTGCCAGTTCGCCGGACTCTTCCTACGAGCAGTACTTC. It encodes CASSPDSSYEQYF. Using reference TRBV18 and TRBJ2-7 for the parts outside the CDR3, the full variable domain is NAGVMQNPRHLVRRRGQEARLRCSPMKGHSHVYWYRQLPEEGLKFMVYLQKENIIDESGMPKERFSAEFPKEGPSILRIQQVVRGDSAAYFCASSPDSSYEQYFGPGTRLTVT.